A single sample gave rise to the 17 T cell receptor beta chains below, sequenced in a study of type 1 regulatory T cells. TCRdb called the reads again in MiXCR, with one record for every CDR3 protein. The repertoire holds 63,000 or so distinct CDR3 sequences, with roughly 50% as singletons. These receptors are not linked to any known antigen. The sequencing sample was made of cultured non-Tr1 T cells, either the whole culture or a sorted T cell fraction (not recorded which). The receptor source for this set is a human donor in good health.

In its sample, this clonotype ranks as medium-sized. Here the CDR3 reads CASSQDRRESDTQYF. CDR3 sequence (DNA): TGCGCCAGCAGCCAAGATCGGCGAGAGTCAGATACGCAGTATTTT. This chain connects TRBV4-3 to TRBJ2-3; D gene uncertain. V lost 0 bases to trimming and J lost 4 bases, with 11 bases between them. This CDR3 region has 15 residues. CDR1 is LGHNA, CDR2 YSLEER, per germline.

The chain has TRBV12-3 or TRBV12-4 and TRBJ2-7; no firm D call. The CDR3 extends over 12 amino acids. The V end lost 6 bases, the J end lost 0 bases, and 6 bases lay between the germline ends. The CDR3 sequence: CASSQSSYEQYF. The CDR3 nucleotides are TGTGCCAGCAGCCAGAGCTCCTACGAGCAGTACTTC.

This clonotype was found once. The J gene is TRBJ2-1, the V gene TRBV7-8; D possibly corresponds to TRBD1 (6 bases). Trimming shortened V by 7 bases and J by 9 bases, and 25 bases separated the two germline ends. The CDR3 runs to 16 residues. CDR1 SGHVS and CDR2 FQNEAQ come from the germline V gene. The CDR3 coding sequence is TGTGCCAGCACCCACTCCGGGGCAGGGGTACGCGGTGAGCAGTTCTTC. It yields the protein CASTHSGAGVRGEQFF.

The chain is built from TRBV29-1 and TRBJ1-2; 10 nucleotides agree with TRBD1. Germline values: CDR1 SQVTM, CDR2 ANQGSEA. The CDR3 extends over 13 amino acids. The V gene end was trimmed by 7 bases and the J gene end by 4 bases; junction bases not matched to a gene: 6. The CDR3 protein is CSAGTGAAYGYTF. CDR3 coding DNA: TGCAGCGCGGGGACAGGGGCCGCCTATGGCTACACCTTC.

This chain links TRBV29-1 with TRBJ2-7, with D uncertain. V was pared by 0 bases and J by 0 bases, with 9 bases between. CDR1 is SQVTM, CDR2 ANQGSEA, per germline. The CDR3 sequence is 14 residues long. CDR3 nucleotide sequence: TGCAGCGTTGAAGATAGCAGCATCTCCTACGAGCAGTACTTC. Encoded protein: CSVEDSSISYEQYF.

The genes are TRBV12-3 or TRBV12-4 and TRBJ2-1; 7 bases align to TRBD2. This CDR3 contains 15 residues. The V gene end was trimmed by 7 bases and the J gene end by 7 bases; junction bases not matched to a gene: 13. The CDR3 region is CASTMNGGEGNEQFF. In nucleotides, the CDR3 is TGTGCCAGCACCATGAATGGGGGGGAAGGGAATGAGCAGTTCTTC.

J is TRBJ1-4 and V is TRBV7-3; TRBD1 might be the D (5 bases). This CDR3 is built from 15 residues. Trimming pared 1 base from V and 7 bases from J, leaving 13 bases between. Germline CDR1 SGHTA, CDR2 FQGTGA. CDR3 sequence (DNA): TGTGCCAGCAGCTTAAGGGGGGGTATCGGTGAAAAACTGTTTTTT. Encoded protein: CASSLRGGIGEKLFF.

This clonotype turned up a few times. The rearrangement links TRBV20-1 to TRBJ2-1; 8 bases align to TRBD1. CDR1 is DFQATT and CDR2 is SNEGSKA in the germline V gene (reference sequence). Trimming cost V 6 bases and J 2 bases; bases outside gene matches: 15. The CDR3 consists of 17 residues. CDR3 region: CSAALGSTGGTYNEQFF. CDR3 in DNA: TGCAGTGCCGCGCTTGGTTCCACAGGGGGTACCTACAATGAGCAGTTCTTC.

This clonotype was seen more than once but under ten times. The chain joins TRBV4-1 to TRBJ1-1; D remains unclear. The CDR3 runs to 17 residues. Germline assignment: CDR1 MGHRA and CDR2 YSYEKL. Deletions cut 1 base from V and 5 bases from J, with 20 bases between. In DNA form, the CDR3 reads TGCGCCAGCAGCCAAGTTCTCGGTCTGGGAGAAGGGACTGAAGCTTTCTTT. This translates into CASSQVLGLGEGTEAFF.

This clonotype was observed a handful of times. The chain has TRBV7-9 and TRBJ2-1; D might be TRBD2 (7 bases). The CDR3 extends over 17 amino acids. V gave up 5 bases and J gave up 4 bases, with 21 bases separating them. The germline V gene has CDR1 SEHNR and CDR2 FQNEAQ (reference sequence). Here the CDR3 reads CASSPRGGGASYNEQFF. In DNA, the CDR3 is TGTGCCAGCAGCCCCCGAGGGGGGGGGGCCTCATACAATGAGCAGTTCTTC. Using reference TRBV7-9 and TRBJ2-1 for the parts outside the CDR3, the full variable domain is DTGVSQNPRHKITKRGQNVTFRCDPISEHNRLYWYRQTLGQGPEFLTYFQNEAQLEKSRLLSDRFSAERPKGSFSTLEIQRTEQGDSAMYLCASSPRGGGASYNEQFFGPGTRLTVL.

Only a few counts were recorded for this clonotype. The V call is TRBV7-9, the J call TRBJ1-2; TRBD1 matches at 7 bases. This CDR3 comprises 16 residues. The J segment lost 3 bases and the V segment lost 5 bases, leaving 12 bases of the junction unmatched. CDR1 SEHNR and CDR2 FQNEAQ come from the germline V gene (reference sequence). CDR3 coding DNA: TGTGCCAGCAGCGCGAACCGGGACAGAGGAGACTATGGCTACACCTTC. Translated: CASSANRDRGDYGYTF.

This clonotype has a handful of counts. The V gene is TRBV24-1, the J gene TRBJ1-3; TRBD1 aligns across 7 bases. The junction had 2 bases not matched to a gene; V was cut back by 0 bases and J by 4 bases. CDR1 is KGHDR and CDR2 is SFDVKD in the germline V gene. The CDR3 runs 15 residues. Written as DNA, the CDR3 is TGTGCCACCAGTGATTTGGGGACAGTAGGAAACACCATATATTTT. Protein product: CATSDLGTVGNTIYF.

This clonotype was observed a handful of times. The chain employs TRBV7-2 and TRBJ1-3; tentative D call: TRBD1 (5 bases). This CDR3 region has 16 residues. V was clipped by 1 base and J by 0 bases, with 10 bases between them. The germline CDR1 and CDR2 sequences are SGHTA and FQGNSA. The DNA of the CDR3 is TGTGCCAGCAGCTTAGACGGGGGACCCTCTGGAAACACCATATATTTT. Residues: CASSLDGGPSGNTIYF.

The rearrangement joins TRBV12-3 or TRBV12-4 to TRBJ1-1; maybe TRBD1 (6 bases). There are 11 residues in the CDR3. V was clipped by 3 bases and J by 10 bases, with 9 bases between them. The CDR3 protein is CASSFRGAAFF. The CDR3 nucleotides read TGTGCCAGCAGTTTTAGGGGGGCAGCTTTCTTT.

There are a few counts of this clonotype. The chain recombines TRBV5-1 with TRBJ2-5; TRBD2 aligns across 7 bases. The germline gives CDR1 SGHRS, CDR2 YFSETQ. The length of the CDR3 is 15 residues. V was clipped by 0 bases and J by 5 bases; unmatched bases: 7. CDR3 DNA sequence: TGCGCCAGCAGCTTGGTTGGCTCCGGGAGGGAGACCCAGTACTTC. Translated: CASSLVGSGRETQYF.

The V gene is TRBV7-8, the J gene TRBJ2-1; weak D call: TRBD2 (5 bases). V shed 6 bases and J shed 0 bases, with 9 bases lying between them. CDR1 SGHVS and CDR2 FQNEAQ come from the germline V gene. This CDR3 region has 14 residues. The DNA of the CDR3 is TGTGCCAGCAGTCTCACTAGCTCCTACAATGAGCAGTTCTTC. This codes for CASSLTSSYNEQFF.

V is TRBV20-1 and J is TRBJ2-3; D perhaps matches TRBD1 (5 bases). The V end was cut by 0 bases, the J end by 0 bases, with 13 bases between. There are 16 residues in the CDR3. CDR1 and CDR2 from the germline V gene are DFQATT and SNEGSKA (reference sequence). CDR3 amino acids: CSARDLDRSSTDTQYF. The CDR3 DNA sequence: TGCAGTGCTAGAGATCTCGACAGATCTAGCACAGATACGCAGTATTTT.